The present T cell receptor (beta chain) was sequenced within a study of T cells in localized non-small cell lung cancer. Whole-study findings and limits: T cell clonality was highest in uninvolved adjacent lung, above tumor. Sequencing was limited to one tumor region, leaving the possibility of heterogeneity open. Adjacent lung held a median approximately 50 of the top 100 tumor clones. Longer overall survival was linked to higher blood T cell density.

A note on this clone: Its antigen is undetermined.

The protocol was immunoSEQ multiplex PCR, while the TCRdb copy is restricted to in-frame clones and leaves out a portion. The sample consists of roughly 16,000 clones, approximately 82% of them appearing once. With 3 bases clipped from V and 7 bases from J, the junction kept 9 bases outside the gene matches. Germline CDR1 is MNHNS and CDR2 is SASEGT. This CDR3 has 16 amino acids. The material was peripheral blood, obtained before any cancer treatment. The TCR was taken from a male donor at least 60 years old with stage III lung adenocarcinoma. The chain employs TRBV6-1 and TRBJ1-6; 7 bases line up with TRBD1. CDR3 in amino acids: CASSDQSGTVNSPLHF. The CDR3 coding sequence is TGTGCCAGCAGTGACCAGTCCGGGACAGTCAATTCACCCCTCCACTTT.